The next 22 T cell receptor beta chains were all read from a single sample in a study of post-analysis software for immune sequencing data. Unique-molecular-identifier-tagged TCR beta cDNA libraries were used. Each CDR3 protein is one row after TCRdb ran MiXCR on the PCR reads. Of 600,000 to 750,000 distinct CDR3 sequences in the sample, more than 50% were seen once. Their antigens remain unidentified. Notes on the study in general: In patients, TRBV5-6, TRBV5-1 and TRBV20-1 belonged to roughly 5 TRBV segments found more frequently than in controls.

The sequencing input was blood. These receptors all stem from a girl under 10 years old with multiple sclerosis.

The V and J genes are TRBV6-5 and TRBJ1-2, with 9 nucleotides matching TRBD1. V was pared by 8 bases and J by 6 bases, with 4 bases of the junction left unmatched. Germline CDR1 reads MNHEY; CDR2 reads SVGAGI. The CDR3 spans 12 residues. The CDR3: CASWTGVNGYTF. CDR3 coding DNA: TGTGCCAGCTGGACAGGGGTTAATGGCTACACCTTC.

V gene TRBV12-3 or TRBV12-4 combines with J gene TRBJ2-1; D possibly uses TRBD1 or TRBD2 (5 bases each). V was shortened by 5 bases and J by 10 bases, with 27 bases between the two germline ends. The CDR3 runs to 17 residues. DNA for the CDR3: TGTGCCAGCAGTAAACCACACGGGACCTATTTAAAGGAGGAGCAGTTCTTC. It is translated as CASSKPHGTYLKEEQFF.

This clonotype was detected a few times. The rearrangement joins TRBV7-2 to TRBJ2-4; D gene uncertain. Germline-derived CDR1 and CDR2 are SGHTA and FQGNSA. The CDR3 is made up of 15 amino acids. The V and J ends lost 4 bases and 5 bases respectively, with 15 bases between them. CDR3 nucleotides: TGTGCCAGCAGCTGGTTTGGTGTGGAGCAAAACATTCAGTACTTC. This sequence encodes CASSWFGVEQNIQYF.

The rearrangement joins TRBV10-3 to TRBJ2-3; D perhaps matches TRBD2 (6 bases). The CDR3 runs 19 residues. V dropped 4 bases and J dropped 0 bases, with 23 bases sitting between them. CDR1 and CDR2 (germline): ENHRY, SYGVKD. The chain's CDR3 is CAISGRSSGAPLSTDTQYF. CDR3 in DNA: TGTGCCATCAGTGGGCGATCCTCGGGAGCTCCTCTTAGCACAGATACGCAGTATTTT.

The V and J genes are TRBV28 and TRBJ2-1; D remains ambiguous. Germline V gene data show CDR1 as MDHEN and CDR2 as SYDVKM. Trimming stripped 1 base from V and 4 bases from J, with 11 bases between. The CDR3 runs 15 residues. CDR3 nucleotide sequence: TGTGCCAGCAGTTTATCCGGGCCTGGGTACAATGAGCAGTTCTTC. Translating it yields CASSLSGPGYNEQFF.

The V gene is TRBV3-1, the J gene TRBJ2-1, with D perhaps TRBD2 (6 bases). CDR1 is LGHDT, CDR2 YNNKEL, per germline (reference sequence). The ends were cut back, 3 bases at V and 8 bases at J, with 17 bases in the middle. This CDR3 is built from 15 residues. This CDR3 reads CASSHGGVKEDEQFF. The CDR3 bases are TGTGCCAGCAGCCACGGGGGAGTGAAGGAAGATGAGCAGTTCTTC.

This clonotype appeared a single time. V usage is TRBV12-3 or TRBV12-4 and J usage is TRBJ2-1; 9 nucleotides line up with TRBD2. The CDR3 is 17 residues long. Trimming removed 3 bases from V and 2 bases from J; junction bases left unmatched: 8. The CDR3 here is CASSFGASGDAYNEQFF. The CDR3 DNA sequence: TGTGCCAGCAGTTTCGGGGCTAGCGGGGATGCCTACAATGAGCAGTTCTTC.

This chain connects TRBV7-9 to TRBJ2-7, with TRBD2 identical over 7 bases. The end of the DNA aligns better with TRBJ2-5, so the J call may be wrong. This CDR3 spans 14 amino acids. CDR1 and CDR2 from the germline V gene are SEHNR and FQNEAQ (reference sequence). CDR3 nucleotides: TGTGCCAGCACCAAACCGGAGGAGCGGGGGACCCAGTACTTC. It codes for CASTKPEERGTQYF.

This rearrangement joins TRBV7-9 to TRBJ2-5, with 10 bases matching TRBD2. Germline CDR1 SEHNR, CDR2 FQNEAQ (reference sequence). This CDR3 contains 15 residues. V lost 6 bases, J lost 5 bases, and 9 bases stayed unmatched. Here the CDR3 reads CASSPPAGGLETQYF. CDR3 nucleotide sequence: TGTGCCAGCAGTCCTCCAGCGGGGGGGCTTGAGACCCAGTACTTC.

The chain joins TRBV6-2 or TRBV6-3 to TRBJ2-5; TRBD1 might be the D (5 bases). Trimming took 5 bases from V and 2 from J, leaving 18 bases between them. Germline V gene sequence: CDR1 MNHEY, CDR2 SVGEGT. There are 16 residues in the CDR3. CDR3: CASSPTGRALQETQYF. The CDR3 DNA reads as TGTGCCAGCAGTCCAACGGGCAGGGCGCTACAAGAGACCCAGTACTTC.

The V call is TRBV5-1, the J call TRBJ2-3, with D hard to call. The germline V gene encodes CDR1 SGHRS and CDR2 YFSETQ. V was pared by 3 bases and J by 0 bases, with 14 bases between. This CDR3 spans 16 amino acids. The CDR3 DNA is TGCGCCAGCAGCTCCAACCGGGTCTCTAGCACAGATACGCAGTATTTT. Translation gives CASSSNRVSSTDTQYF.

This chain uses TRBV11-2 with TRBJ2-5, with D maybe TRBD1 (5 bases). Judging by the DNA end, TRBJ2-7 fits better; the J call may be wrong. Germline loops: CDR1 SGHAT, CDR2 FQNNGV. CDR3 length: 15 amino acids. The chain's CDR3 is CASSLESTDQYEQYF. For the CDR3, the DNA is TGTGCCAGCAGCTTAGAGTCGACAGACCAATACGAGCAGTACTTC.

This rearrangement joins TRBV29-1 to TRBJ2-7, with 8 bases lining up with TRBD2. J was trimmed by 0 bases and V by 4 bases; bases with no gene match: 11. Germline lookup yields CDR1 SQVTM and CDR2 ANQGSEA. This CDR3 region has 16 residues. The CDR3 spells CSVVPGGGHISYEQYF. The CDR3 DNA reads TGCAGCGTTGTCCCCGGCGGGGGGCACATCTCCTACGAGCAGTACTTC.

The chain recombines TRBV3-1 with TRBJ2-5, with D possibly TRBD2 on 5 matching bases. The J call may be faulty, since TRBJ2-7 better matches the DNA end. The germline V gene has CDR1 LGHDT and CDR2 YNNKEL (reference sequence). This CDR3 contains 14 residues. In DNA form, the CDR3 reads TGTGCCAGCAGCCAAGAAAACGGGGTCGGCGAGCAGTACTTC. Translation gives CASSQENGVGEQYF.

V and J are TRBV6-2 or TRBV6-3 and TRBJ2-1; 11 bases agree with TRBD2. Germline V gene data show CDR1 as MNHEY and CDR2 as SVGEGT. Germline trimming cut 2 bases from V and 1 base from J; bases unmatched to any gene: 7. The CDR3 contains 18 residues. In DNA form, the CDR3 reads TGTGCCAGCAGTTACGTAGGTAGCGGGGGGGAATCCTACAATGAGCAGTTCTTC. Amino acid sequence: CASSYVGSGGESYNEQFF.

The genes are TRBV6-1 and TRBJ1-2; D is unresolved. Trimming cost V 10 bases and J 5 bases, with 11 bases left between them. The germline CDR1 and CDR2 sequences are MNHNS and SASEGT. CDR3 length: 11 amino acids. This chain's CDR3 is CAIPSAYGYTF. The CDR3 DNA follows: TGTGCCATCCCCTCAGCGTATGGCTACACCTTC.

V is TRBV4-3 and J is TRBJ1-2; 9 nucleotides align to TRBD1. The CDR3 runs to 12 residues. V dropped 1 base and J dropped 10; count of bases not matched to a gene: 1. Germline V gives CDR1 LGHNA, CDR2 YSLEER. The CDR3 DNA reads TGCGCCAGCAGCCAAGGGACAGGGGCCTACACCTTC. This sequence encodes CASSQGTGAYTF.

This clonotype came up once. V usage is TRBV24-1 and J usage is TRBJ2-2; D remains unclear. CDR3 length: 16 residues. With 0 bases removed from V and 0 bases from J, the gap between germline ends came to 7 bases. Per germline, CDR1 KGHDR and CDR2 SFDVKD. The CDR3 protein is CATSDLTDANTGELFF. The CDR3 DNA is TGTGCCACCAGTGATTTGACAGACGCGAACACCGGGGAGCTGTTTTTT.

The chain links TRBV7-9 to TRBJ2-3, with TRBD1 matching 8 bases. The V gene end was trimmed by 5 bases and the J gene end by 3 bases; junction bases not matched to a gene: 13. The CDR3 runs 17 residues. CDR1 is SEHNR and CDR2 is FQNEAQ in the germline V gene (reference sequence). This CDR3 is CASSQPRGQGFTDTQYF. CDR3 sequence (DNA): TGTGCCAGCAGCCAACCCCGCGGACAGGGATTTACAGATACGCAGTATTTT.

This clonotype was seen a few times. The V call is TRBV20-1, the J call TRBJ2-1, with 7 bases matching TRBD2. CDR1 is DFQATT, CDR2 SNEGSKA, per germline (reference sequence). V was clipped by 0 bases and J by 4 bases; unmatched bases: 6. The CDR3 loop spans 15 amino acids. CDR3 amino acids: CSARDTGAGYNEQFF. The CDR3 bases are TGCAGTGCTAGAGACACGGGAGCGGGGTACAATGAGCAGTTCTTC.

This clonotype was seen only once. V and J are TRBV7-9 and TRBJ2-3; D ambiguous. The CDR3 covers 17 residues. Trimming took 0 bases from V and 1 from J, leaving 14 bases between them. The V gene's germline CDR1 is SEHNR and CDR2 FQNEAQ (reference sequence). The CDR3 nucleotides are TGTGCCAGCAGCTTAGCGCGCAGGCAACGGGGCACAGATACGCAGTATTTT. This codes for CASSLARRQRGTDTQYF.

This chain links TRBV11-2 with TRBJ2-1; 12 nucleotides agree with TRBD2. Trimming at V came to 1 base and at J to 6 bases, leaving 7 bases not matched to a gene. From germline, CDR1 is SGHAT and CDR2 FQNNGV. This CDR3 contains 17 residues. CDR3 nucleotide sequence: TGTGCCAGCAGCTTAGTTGCGACTAGCGGGGGAACCAATGAGCAGTTCTTC. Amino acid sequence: CASSLVATSGGTNEQFF.